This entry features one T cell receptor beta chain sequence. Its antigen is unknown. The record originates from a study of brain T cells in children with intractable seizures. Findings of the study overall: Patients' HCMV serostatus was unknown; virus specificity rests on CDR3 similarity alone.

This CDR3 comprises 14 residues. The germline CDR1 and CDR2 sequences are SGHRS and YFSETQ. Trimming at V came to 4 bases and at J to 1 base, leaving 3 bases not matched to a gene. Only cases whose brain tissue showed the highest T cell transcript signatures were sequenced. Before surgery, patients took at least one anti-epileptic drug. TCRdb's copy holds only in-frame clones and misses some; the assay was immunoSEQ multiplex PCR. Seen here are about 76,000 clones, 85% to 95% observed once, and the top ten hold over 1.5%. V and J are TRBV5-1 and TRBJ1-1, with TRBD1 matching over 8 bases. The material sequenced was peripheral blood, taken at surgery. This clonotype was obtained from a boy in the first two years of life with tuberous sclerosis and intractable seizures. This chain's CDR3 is CASSPDRANTEAFF. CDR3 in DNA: TGCGCCAGCAGCCCGGACAGGGCGAACACTGAAGCTTTCTTT.